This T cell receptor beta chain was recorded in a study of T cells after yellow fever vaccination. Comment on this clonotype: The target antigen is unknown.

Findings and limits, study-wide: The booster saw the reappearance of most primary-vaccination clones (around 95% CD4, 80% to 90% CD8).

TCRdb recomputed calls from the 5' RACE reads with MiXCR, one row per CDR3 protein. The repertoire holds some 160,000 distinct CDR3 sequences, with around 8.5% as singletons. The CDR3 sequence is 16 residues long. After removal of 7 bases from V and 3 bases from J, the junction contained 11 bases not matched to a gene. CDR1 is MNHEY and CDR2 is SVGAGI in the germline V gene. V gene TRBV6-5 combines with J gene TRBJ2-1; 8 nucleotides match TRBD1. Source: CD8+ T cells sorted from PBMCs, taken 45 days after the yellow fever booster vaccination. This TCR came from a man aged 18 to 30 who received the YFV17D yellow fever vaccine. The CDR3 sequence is CASTWLPGQDYNEQFF. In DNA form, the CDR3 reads TGTGCCAGCACCTGGTTACCGGGACAGGACTACAATGAGCAGTTCTTC.